This T cell receptor beta chain is from a study of shared clonotypes between healthy human individuals. V gave up 8 bases and J gave up 3 bases, with 8 bases separating them. This CDR3 has 11 residues. CDR1 SEHNR and CDR2 FQNEAQ come from the germline V gene (reference sequence). Using immunoSEQ multiplex PCR, the repertoire was profiled, and TCRdb retains in-frame clones only, with some absent. The sample comprises about 460,000 clones, 70% to 80% of which are singletons, and 12% rests with the top ten. The V gene is TRBV7-9, the J gene TRBJ2-7; D gene uncertain. The sequence came from a woman between 40 and 50 years old in good health. Some clones in this sample may be carry-over from other donors' samples. The sequencing input was PBMCs. The CDR3 sequence: CASGAVYEQYF. The CDR3 DNA reads as TGTGCCAGCGGCGCGGTCTACGAGCAGTACTTC.